This TCR beta chain was captured in a study of beta chain features in type 1 diabetes (dated by TCRdb to 2016 to 2019). In terms of the full investigation: Mean age, gender distribution, total cell number and subset yield were not different between patients and healthy donors. Across all samples, fewer than 110,000,000 sorted cells were examined, and cell number per subset correlated strongly with RNA yield. The study compared TCRB repertoires of sorted circulating CD4+ T cell subsets between recently diagnosed type 1 diabetes patients and matched healthy donors. Naive and central memory subsets were obtained from all 30 or so donors, but regulatory and stem cell-like memory subsets were isolated from only 8 patients and roughly eight healthy donors.

In regard to this clone: No cognate antigen has been identified for it. The record has no base qualities; no much larger clone is one base away.

All of the isolated RNA was reverse transcribed with the High Capacity cDNA Reverse Transcription Kit, so expressed TCRB transcripts were sequenced. Naive, central memory and regulatory T cell samples underwent deep immunoSEQ sequencing, averaging about 3.57 million total reads per sample. Sorted cells were lysed in RLT buffer, and RNA was extracted using DNase-treated RNeasy Micro or Mini kits according to cell number. Each cell subset was processed separately to prevent cross-contamination, with patient and healthy donor samples processed together. The immunoSEQ multiplex PCR was used to amplify TCRB sequences from cDNA, generating 87-bp fragments that spanned the CDR3 region. Amplicons were sequenced on the Illumina HiSeq platform. From the authors' description of their analysis: PCR bias was corrected computationally using synthetic template baselines, and reads within Hamming distance 2 were collapsed, with unmergeable singletons discarded. Reads were aligned to IMGT to assign V, D and J genes, CDR3 length, and insertions or deletions at six rearrangement sites. Within each subset, clonotype counts were normalized to sorted cell number, after which true diversity and Gini coefficients were computed with the tcR R package. The overlap coefficient, calculated on TCRB nucleotide sequences, was used to measure repertoire sharing. This immuneACCESS table, as held by TCRdb, lists in-frame sequences with V and J called but not all clones. Of the missing ones, under half trace to an unresolved V gene in checked studies; the others have no known cause. V and J calls and clone size are those listed in that table; D and trimming were worked out from the DNA. For this sample the table gives around 300,000 clones, of which 8% were detected only once. Over 0.8% of the sample is held by the ten biggest clonotypes.

From each donor, a single peripheral blood sample of 90 to 150 mL on average was drawn into heparinised tubes. A BD FACSAria II and a panel including CD45RO, CCR7, CD25, CD127, CD95 and CD27 were used to sort naive, central memory, regulatory and stem cell-like memory CD4+ T cells. Purity was above 95% for every sorted population. PBMCs were separated immediately by Lymphoprep density gradient centrifugation and were stained directly, without being cultured. To minimize batch effects, samples were stained and sorted in pairs, one healthy donor with one patient per experiment. Study-wide findings and limitations: Only small numbers of individuals were included in the HLA sub-analyses, which left unresolved whether HLA type had any influence on TCRB rearrangement. At VDJ recombination sites, patients with type 1 diabetes made fewer insertions and deleted more nucleotides, a pattern implying thymic rearrangement abnormalities. Because cDNA rather than genomic DNA was sequenced, highly expressing activated cells could have been over-represented, although no difference in activation and CD3 levels was found between groups. Shorter templates might have been favored by PCR, but patient and control samples were amplified and corrected together, so both groups would have been affected equally by any skew. Type 1 diabetes patients showed a moderate but significant shortening of TCRB CDR3 length in all four CD4+ subsets. Naive, central memory and regulatory TCRB repertoires appeared to be more similar among patients than among healthy donors.

Looking up the germline V gene (reference sequence) yields CDR1 LNHDA and CDR2 SQIVND. Trimming removed 8 bases from V and 5 bases from J; the gene matches leave 16 bases unexplained. The CDR3 runs 17 residues from the cysteine to the phenylalanine. The kept DNA is CDR3 alone, 51 bases in frame from the first base. The sequence links TRBV19 to TRBJ2-5; the junction holds 11 bases that match TRBD2. The material sequenced was central memory CD4+ T cells from blood. This TCR derives from a woman between 18 and 29 years old in good health. CDR3 sequence: CASRRGLTSGEMETQYF. In nucleotide form, the sequence is TGTGCCAGTCGAAGAGGGCTGACTAGCGGGGAAATGGAGACCCAGTACTTC.